Sequencing of this T cell receptor (beta chain) was carried out in a study of blood T cells in healthy people across ages. Ten or more counts support this clonotype. Its antigen is unidentified. Findings and limits, study-wide: The study found TCR beta diversity correlated strongly with naive T cell percentage.

Trimming shortened V by 5 bases and J by 2 bases, and 15 bases separated the two germline ends. CDR1 is SGHTA and CDR2 is FQGTGA in the germline V gene. The CDR3 runs 15 residues. A sample-barcoded 5' primer and a J-beta primer mix were used in a second PCR of about 7 to 12 cycles. TCRdb ran MiXCR on the 5' RACE reads and lists one entry per CDR3 protein. The sample records over 500,000 distinct CDR3 sequences, approximately 52% being singletons. The chain joins TRBV7-3 to TRBJ1-2; D might be TRBD1 (6 bases). This receptor was obtained from a woman of 80 years or more in good health. Sequenced material: blood. CDR3 DNA: TGTGCCAGCAGCCGATTTCCCAGGGGCAACTATGGCTACACCTTC. It is translated as CASSRFPRGNYGYTF.